The rows below give T cell receptor beta chains drawn from one sample of a study of blood T cell repertoires in COVID-19. Only in-frame clones appear in the TCRdb table, and some are missing; sequencing was by immunoSEQ multiplex PCR. Found here are 150,000 to 200,000 clones, roughly 93% of them singletons; the top ten hold about 5%. Material: peripheral blood. These receptors originate from a woman aged 45-59 years with acute or convalescent COVID-19. Each CDR3 is given with its conserved first and last residue. Each record gives: V gene, clone size, D gene, J gene, CDR3 protein, CDR3 DNA. D genes are given only for firm matches. Some rows mark clone size as missing; the rest say once, few, many or name a class of expanded clone.

V gene: TRBV15; clone size: few; D gene: NA; J gene: TRBJ2-7; CDR3 protein: CATSRGTGDEQYF; CDR3 DNA: TGTGCCACCAGCAGAGGTACGGGGGACGAGCAGTACTTC
V gene: TRBV4-1; clone size: NA; D gene: NA; J gene: TRBJ1-3; CDR3 protein: CASSQGQDIRNTIYF; CDR3 DNA: TGCGCCAGCAGCCAAGGACAGGATATCAGAAACACCATATATTTT
V gene: TRBV3-1/TRBV3-2; clone size: NA; D gene: TRBD2; J gene: TRBJ2-7; CDR3 protein: CASKSGGSYEQYF; CDR3 DNA: TGTGCCAGCAAAAGCGGGGGCTCCTACGAGCAGTACTTC
V gene: TRBV2; clone size: NA; D gene: NA; J gene: TRBJ1-2; CDR3 protein: CASLNRDYGYTF; CDR3 DNA: TGTGCCAGCCTAAACAGGGACTATGGCTACACCTTC
V gene: TRBV10-3; clone size: NA; D gene: NA; J gene: TRBJ2-7; CDR3 protein: CAISAPDTSYEQYF; CDR3 DNA: TGTGCCATCAGTGCCCCGGACACCTCCTACGAGCAGTACTTC
V gene: TRBV18; clone size: NA; D gene: NA; J gene: TRBJ1-6; CDR3 protein: CASSPPVFGGLDNSPLHF; CDR3 DNA: TGTGCCAGCTCACCACCGGTTTTCGGGGGGCTGGATAATTCACCCCTCCACTTT
V gene: TRBV7-9; clone size: once; D gene: TRBD2; J gene: TRBJ2-7; CDR3 protein: CASSLEEGGLSEQYF; CDR3 DNA: TGTGCCAGCAGCTTAGAGGAGGGAGGGCTTTCCGAGCAGTACTTC
V gene: TRBV21-1; clone size: NA; D gene: NA; J gene: TRBJ1-4; CDR3 protein: CASSKAMEGLGEKLFF; CDR3 DNA: TGTGCCAGCAGCAAAGCGATGGAGGGTCTGGGAGAAAAACTGTTTTTT
V gene: TRBV5-1; clone size: NA; D gene: TRBD2; J gene: TRBJ2-7; CDR3 protein: CASSLELAASSYEQYF; CDR3 DNA: TGCGCCAGCAGCTTGGAACTAGCGGCAAGCTCCTACGAGCAGTACTTC
V gene: TRBV29-1; clone size: NA; D gene: TRBD2; J gene: TRBJ2-3; CDR3 protein: CSVAASGTSTDTQYF; CDR3 DNA: TGCAGCGTTGCGGCTAGCGGTACAAGCACAGATACGCAGTATTTT